Listed here are 3 T cell receptor beta chains from one sample, sequenced in a study of shared clonotypes between healthy human individuals (dated by TCRdb to 2019 to 2021). Libraries were prepared through the immunoSEQ multiplex PCR assay. As stored in TCRdb, this immuneACCESS dataset retains in-frame rearrangements with V and J assigned. A fraction of the clones does not appear; measured against another copy, unresolved V genes explain less than half of the discrepancy, and the remainder lacks a known reason. Across this sample there are about 2.1 million clones, with roughly 93% seen only once. About 1.7% of the sample is held by the ten biggest clonotypes. CD8 naive samples were obtained by positive selection for CCR7 among CD45RO-negative cells, yielding a CD45RA+CCR7+ population from which TemRA cells were excluded. Sample: naive CD8+ T cells from PBMCs. The cell subset or site label of this sample denotes: CD45RA+CCR7+. These receptors came from a man younger than 35 in good health. Some clones in this sample may be carry-over from other donors' samples.

This clone was seen more than once but under ten times. The genes are TRBV7-9 and TRBJ1-2; perhaps TRBD1 as D (5 bases). The V gene lost 4 bases and the J gene lost 6 bases, with 15 bases spanning the gap. From germline, CDR1 is SEHNR and CDR2 FQNEAQ (reference sequence). The CDR3 has 14 amino acids. In DNA form, the CDR3 reads TGTGCCAGCAGCTATATCCCAGGGATTGATGGCTACACCTTC. Its translation: CASSYIPGIDGYTF. The variable domain in full, completed from reference TRBV7-9 and TRBJ1-2, reads DTGVSQNPRHKITKRGQNVTFRCDPISEHNRLYWYRQTLGQGPEFLTYFQNEAQLEKSRLLSDRFSAERPKGSFSTLEIQRTEQGDSAMYLCASSYIPGIDGYTFGSGTRLTVV.

The chain employs TRBV4-3 and TRBJ2-7; D gene uncertain. CDR1 and CDR2 (germline): LGHNA, YSLEER. The CDR3 consists of 16 residues. The V end lost 0 bases, the J end lost 3 bases, and 15 bases lay between the germline ends. In DNA, the CDR3 is TGCGCCAGCAGCCAAGATCGCGGTAGCCACCACTACGAGCAGTACTTC. Amino acids: CASSQDRGSHHYEQYF.

The chain links TRBV9 to TRBJ2-2; 7 bases are a match to TRBD1. Germline values: CDR1 SGDLS, CDR2 YYNGEE. With V trimmed by 4 bases and J by 4 bases, 7 bases remained unmatched. This CDR3 has 15 residues. The CDR3 sequence is CASSTGTEITGELFF. CDR3 in DNA: TGTGCCAGCAGCACCGGGACAGAGATCACCGGGGAGCTGTTTTTT.